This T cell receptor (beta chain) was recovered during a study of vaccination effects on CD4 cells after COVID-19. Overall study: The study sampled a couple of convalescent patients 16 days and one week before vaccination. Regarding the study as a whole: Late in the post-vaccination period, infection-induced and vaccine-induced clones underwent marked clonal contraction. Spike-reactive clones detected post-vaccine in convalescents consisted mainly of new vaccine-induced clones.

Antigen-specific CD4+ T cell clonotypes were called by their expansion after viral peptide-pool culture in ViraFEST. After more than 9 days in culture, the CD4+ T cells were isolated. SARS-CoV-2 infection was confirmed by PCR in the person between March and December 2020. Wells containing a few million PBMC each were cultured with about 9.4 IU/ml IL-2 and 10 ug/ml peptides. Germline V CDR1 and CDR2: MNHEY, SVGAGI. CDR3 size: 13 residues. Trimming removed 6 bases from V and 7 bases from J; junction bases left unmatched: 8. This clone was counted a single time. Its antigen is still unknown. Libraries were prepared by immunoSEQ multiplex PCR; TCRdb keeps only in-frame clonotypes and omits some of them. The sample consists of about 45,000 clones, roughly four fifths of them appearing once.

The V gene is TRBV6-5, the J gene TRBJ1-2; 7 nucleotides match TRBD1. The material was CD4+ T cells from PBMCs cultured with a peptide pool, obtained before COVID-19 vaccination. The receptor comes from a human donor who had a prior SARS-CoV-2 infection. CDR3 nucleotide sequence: TGTGCCAGCAGACCACCGACAGGGAGTGGCTACACCTTC. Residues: CASRPPTGSGYTF.